These 9 T cell receptor beta chains share one sample of origin, sequenced in a study of pediatric ulcerative colitis. Sequencing was performed with immunoSEQ multiplex PCR; in TCRdb, only in-frame clones are kept and a portion is missing. The sample lists about 64,000 clones; roughly nine tenths were seen once. Sequenced sample: blood. These receptors came from a boy aged 5 to 17 with severe ulcerative colitis.

V and J are TRBV19 and TRBJ2-7; weak D call: TRBD2 (6 bases). This CDR3 has 14 amino acids. Germline values: CDR1 LNHDA, CDR2 SQIVND (reference sequence). Trimming took 0 bases from V and 6 from J, leaving 12 bases between them. Here the CDR3 DNA reads TGTGCCAGTAGTATAGAGGTAGGGGAGGCCGAGCAGTACTTC. Translation gives CASSIEVGEAEQYF.

This chain links TRBV27 with TRBJ1-5; perhaps TRBD1 as D (6 bases). The CDR3 spans 15 residues. In germline, CDR1 is MNHEY, CDR2 SMNVEV (reference sequence). Deletions cut 6 bases from V and 0 bases from J, with 12 bases between. The CDR3 sequence: CASRVQGYSNQPQHF. Here the CDR3 DNA reads TGTGCCAGCAGAGTACAGGGCTATAGCAATCAGCCCCAGCATTTT.

The CDR3 sequence: CASSPYRQGNTGELFF. The CDR3, as DNA: TGTGCCAGCTCACCCTACAGACAGGGGAACACCGGGGAGCTGTTTTTT. The chain joins TRBV18 to TRBJ2-2; 7 nucleotides align to TRBD1. J lost 1 base, V lost 3 bases, and 5 bases had no gene match. The CDR3 length is 16 residues. Germline CDR1 KGHSH, CDR2 LQKENI.

In DNA, the CDR3 is TGTGCCAGCAGCTCGCAGGGATTTGAAGCTTTCTTT. It is translated as CASSSQGFEAFF. The chain combines TRBV13 with TRBJ1-1, with a possible D match to TRBD1 (5 bases). This CDR3 is 12 amino acids long. V gave up 4 bases and J gave up 7 bases, with 10 bases separating them. CDR1 and CDR2 (germline): PRHDT, FYEKMQ (reference sequence).

The rearrangement uses TRBV19 and TRBJ1-1; tentatively, D is TRBD1 (6 bases). The V end lost 5 bases, the J end lost 0 bases, and 10 bases lay between the germline ends. Germline CDR1 and CDR2: LNHDA and SQIVND (reference sequence). CDR3 length: 14 residues. The CDR3, as DNA: TGTGCCAGTAGTGTGACAGGTGTGAACACTGAAGCTTTCTTT. It codes for CASSVTGVNTEAFF.

V usage is TRBV5-4 and J usage is TRBJ2-3; 7 positions agree with TRBD2. V trimming: 3 bases; J trimming: 2 bases; junction bases outside the gene matches: 6. The CDR3 has 15 amino acids. CDR1 is SGHNT and CDR2 is YYREEE in the germline V gene (reference sequence). The CDR3 reads CASSSTSENTDTQYF. The CDR3 DNA reads TGTGCCAGCAGCTCCACTAGCGAGAACACAGATACGCAGTATTTT.

The rearrangement links TRBV6-5 to TRBJ1-6; weak D call: TRBD1 (5 bases). From germline, CDR1 is MNHEY and CDR2 SVGAGI. V lost 4 bases to trimming and J lost 11 bases, with 21 bases between them. The CDR3 runs to 16 residues. In DNA, the CDR3 is TGTGCCAGCAGTTCCGACAGACCACGCGGCAATCCACCCCTCCACTTT. Amino acids: CASSSDRPRGNPPLHF.

The chain uses TRBV30 and TRBJ2-3; 8 positions agree with TRBD2. The CDR3 totals 17 residues. Germline V gives CDR1 GTSNPN, CDR2 SVGIG (reference sequence). Unmatched junction bases numbered 13, after V lost 3 bases and J lost 2 bases. The CDR3 sequence: CAWSPQLGAGATDTQYF. The CDR3, as DNA: TGTGCCTGGAGCCCCCAACTCGGAGCGGGAGCCACAGATACGCAGTATTTT.

The chain recombines TRBV6-1 with TRBJ1-5; weak D call: TRBD1 (5 bases). The V gene's germline CDR1 is MNHNS and CDR2 SASEGT. CDR3 length: 17 residues. Trimming left V 4 bases short and J 0 bases short, with 16 bases between. The CDR3 protein is CASSGLGPTYSNQPQHF. For the CDR3, the DNA is TGTGCCAGCAGTGGACTGGGACCGACTTATAGCAATCAGCCCCAGCATTTT.